This T cell receptor (beta chain) was recorded in a study of OX40 agonist ivuxolimab in advanced cancers. Study summary: Prior anti-PD-1, anti-PD-L1 or anti-CTLA-4 therapy did not bar entry, and 40% had some. In three patients, partial responses were observed, one with hepatocellular carcinoma and two with cutaneous melanoma. Overall study findings and caveats: Averaging showed that CD8+ T cells had more expanded clones than CD4+ did. There was clonal expansion of CD4+ and CD8+ blood T cells by week 6 at 0.1 to 3.0 mg/kg.

The method was immunoSEQ multiplex PCR; TCRdb's version includes in-frame clones alone and lacks a portion of them. The table records about 79,000 clones, 65% to 85% of them present only once. There are 12 residues in the CDR3. The V and J ends lost 3 bases and 5 bases respectively, with 4 bases between them. The germline V gene encodes CDR1 SGHNT and CDR2 YENEEA. Regarding this clone: The antigen is undetermined.

The sequencing used CD4+ or CD8+ T cells sorted from blood, collected in a trial of the OX40 agonist ivuxolimab. V gene TRBV11-3 combines with J gene TRBJ1-4; D remains unclear. The receptor was isolated from an adult with an advanced solid tumor such as melanoma, head and neck, liver or kidney cancer. The CDR3 reads CASSFGNEKLFF. CDR3 sequence (DNA): TGTGCCAGCAGCTTTGGCAATGAAAAACTGTTTTTT.